This TCR beta chain was documented in a study of cytomegalovirus exposure and HLA in healthy donors. The wider study: Drawn from HLA-typed donors, about 85 million unique TCRs were held in an early data release. Membership in the Caucasian-associated ancestry cluster was found for approximately 85% of roughly 360 genotyped donors. Study-wide findings and caveats: CMV antigen specificity of three CMV-associated chains was confirmed in vitro. Researchers reported from a later analysis that most CMV-associated TCR beta chains appeared HLA-restricted.

A remark on this clone: The antigen is not known.

J lost 4 bases, V lost 6 bases, and 4 bases had no gene match. The CDR3 is 14 residues long. Germline assignment: CDR1 SNHLY and CDR2 FYNNEI. PCR was performed using 60 Vbeta and 13 Jbeta primers. Clones were read by immunoSEQ multiplex PCR, and TCRdb kept only the in-frame ones, dropping some. The repertoire includes some 98,000 clones, roughly four fifths of them detected once, and 3% to 4.5% sits in the top ten. This receptor was obtained from a female donor in good health and CMV-seropositive. The chain couples TRBV2 to TRBJ2-5, with 11 bases that match TRBD2. The sample consisted of PBMCs. The CDR3 is CASRVAGGRETQYF. The CDR3 DNA reads TGTGCCAGCAGGGTAGCGGGAGGGAGAGAGACCCAGTACTTC. Drawing the rest from reference TRBV2 and TRBJ2-5, the complete variable domain is EPEVTQTPSHQVTQMGQEVILRCVPISNHLYFYWYRQILGQKVEFLVSFYNNEISEKSEIFDDQFSVERPDGSNFTLKIRSTKLEDSAMYFCASRVAGGRETQYFGPGTRLLVL.